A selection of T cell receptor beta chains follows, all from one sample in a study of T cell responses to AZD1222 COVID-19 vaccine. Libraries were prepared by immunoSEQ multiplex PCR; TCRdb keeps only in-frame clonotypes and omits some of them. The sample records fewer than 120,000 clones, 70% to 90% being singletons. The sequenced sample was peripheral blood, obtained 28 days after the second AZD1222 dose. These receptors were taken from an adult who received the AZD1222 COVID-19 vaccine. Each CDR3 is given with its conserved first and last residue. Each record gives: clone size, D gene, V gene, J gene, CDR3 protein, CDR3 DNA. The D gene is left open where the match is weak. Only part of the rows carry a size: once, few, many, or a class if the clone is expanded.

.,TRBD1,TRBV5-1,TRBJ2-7,CASSLGILRTGATYEQYF,TGCGCCAGCAGCTTGGGAATTCTTAGGACAGGCGCTACCTACGAGCAGTACTTC
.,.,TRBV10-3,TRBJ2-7,CAISESTQGVHEQYF,TGTGCCATCAGTGAGTCGACCCAGGGCGTCCACGAGCAGTACTTC
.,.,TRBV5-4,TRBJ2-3,CASSGTSAGGDTQYF,TGTGCCAGCAGCGGAACCAGCGCGGGCGGGGATACGCAGTATTTT
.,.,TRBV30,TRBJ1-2,CAWSVKGSYGYTF,TGTGCCTGGAGTGTAAAGGGGAGTTATGGCTACACCTTC
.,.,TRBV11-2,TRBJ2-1,CASSLEFGVVGAYNEQFF,TGTGCCAGCAGCTTAGAGTTCGGGGTAGTTGGAGCCTACAATGAGCAGTTCTTC
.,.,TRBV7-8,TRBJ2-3,CASSPSGRLTTDTQYF,TGTGCCAGCAGCCCCTCGGGTAGATTAACCACAGATACGCAGTATTTT
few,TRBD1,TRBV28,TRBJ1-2,CASSRPGQGNYGYTF,TGTGCCAGCAGTCGACCGGGACAGGGAAACTATGGCTACACCTTC
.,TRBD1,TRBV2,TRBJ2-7,CAYVVSWTGGYEQYF,TGTGCCTATGTCGTATCCTGGACAGGGGGCTACGAGCAGTACTTC
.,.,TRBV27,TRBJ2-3,CASSTGGGDTQYF,TGTGCCAGCAGTACCGGTGGGGGGGATACGCAGTATTTT
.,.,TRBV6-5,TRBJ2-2,CASPGQTSTGELFF,TGTGCCAGCCCGGGACAAACGAGCACCGGGGAGCTGTTTTTT
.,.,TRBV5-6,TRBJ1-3,CASSFQHQSSGNTIYF,TGTGCCAGCAGCTTTCAGCACCAGAGCTCTGGAAACACCATATATTTT
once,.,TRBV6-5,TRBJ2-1,CASSYGGSGYNEQFF,TGTGCCAGCAGTTACGGGGGGTCGGGTTACAATGAGCAGTTCTTC
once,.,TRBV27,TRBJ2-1,CASSWTHNEQFF,TGTGCCAGCAGTTGGACTCACAATGAGCAGTTCTTC
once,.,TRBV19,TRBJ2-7,CASSPPFSYEQYF,TGTGCCAGTAGTCCCCCCTTCTCCTACGAGCAGTACTTC
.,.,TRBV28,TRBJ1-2,CASSNWGDGYTF,TGTGCCAGCAGTAACTGGGGGGATGGCTACACCTTC
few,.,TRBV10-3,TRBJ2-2,CAISKDKTFTGELFF,TGTGCCATCAGTAAGGACAAAACTTTTACCGGGGAGCTGTTTTTT
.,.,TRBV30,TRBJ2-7,CAFSPGLPSEQYF,TGTGCCTTTAGCCCGGGACTCCCCTCGGAGCAGTACTTC
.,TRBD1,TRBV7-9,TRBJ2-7,CASSLDRQGARGEQYF,TGTGCCAGCAGCTTAGATCGACAGGGGGCGCGGGGCGAGCAGTACTTC